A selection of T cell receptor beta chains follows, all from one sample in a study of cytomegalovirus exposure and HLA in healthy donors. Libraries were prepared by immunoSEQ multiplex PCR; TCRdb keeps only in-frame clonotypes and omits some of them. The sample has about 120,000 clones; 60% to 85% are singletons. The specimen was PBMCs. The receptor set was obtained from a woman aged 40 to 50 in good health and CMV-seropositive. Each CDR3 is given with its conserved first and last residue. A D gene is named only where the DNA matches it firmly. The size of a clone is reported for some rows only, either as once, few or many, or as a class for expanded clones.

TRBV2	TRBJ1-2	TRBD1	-	CASMVGQGYGYTF	TGTGCCAGCATGGTAGGACAGGGCTATGGCTACACCTTC
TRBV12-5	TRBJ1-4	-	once	CASGLGATQGNEKLFF	TGTGCTAGTGGTTTGGGTGCGACCCAGGGCAATGAAAAACTGTTTTTT
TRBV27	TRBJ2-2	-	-	CASRLDTNTGELFF	TGTGCCAGCAGACTAGACACCAACACCGGGGAGCTGTTTTTT
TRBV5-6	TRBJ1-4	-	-	CASSPSLRGGDLFF	TGTGCCAGCAGCCCCTCCCTCCGGGGGGGGGACCTGTTTTTT
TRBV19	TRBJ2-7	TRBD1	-	CASSLRQGESYEQYF	TGTGCCAGTAGTTTGCGACAGGGGGAGTCCTACGAGCAGTACTTC
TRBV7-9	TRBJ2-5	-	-	CASSLGGLETQYF	TGTGCCAGCAGCTTAGGAGGGTTAGAGACCCAGTACTTC
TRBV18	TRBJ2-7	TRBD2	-	CASSPGTSGSVQYF	TGTGCCAGCTCACCCGGGACTAGCGGGAGCGTGCAGTACTTC
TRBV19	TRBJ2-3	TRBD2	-	CASSIGGAPDTQYF	TGTGCCAGTAGTATCGGGGGGGCCCCAGATACGCAGTATTTT
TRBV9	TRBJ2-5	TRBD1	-	CASSVGGQGETQYF	TGTGCCAGCAGCGTAGGGGGACAGGGGGAGACCCAGTACTTC
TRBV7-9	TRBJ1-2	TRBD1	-	CSSSISGTGPSAF	TGTTCCAGCAGCATTTCCGGGACAGGCCCCTCGGCCTTC
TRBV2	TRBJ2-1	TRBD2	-	CASSLPGTSRPNEQFF	TGTGCCAGCAGTTTGCCGGGGACTAGCCGACCAAATGAGCAGTTCTTC
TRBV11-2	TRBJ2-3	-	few	CASSLDQGTSSGDTQYF	TGTGCCAGCAGCTTAGATCAGGGCACTAGCAGCGGAGATACGCAGTATTTT
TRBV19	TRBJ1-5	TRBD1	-	CASSIARDRLNNQPQHF	TGTGCCAGTAGTATAGCCCGGGACAGACTAAACAATCAGCCCCAGCATTTT
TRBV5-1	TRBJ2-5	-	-	CASSLREAAETQYF	TGCGCCAGCAGCTTGAGGGAGGCCGCAGAGACCCAGTACTTC
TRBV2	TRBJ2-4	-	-	CASRGLDVAKNIQYF	TGTGCCAGCAGAGGCCTAGACGTAGCCAAAAACATTCAGTACTTC
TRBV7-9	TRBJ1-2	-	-	CASSLVPGYRYTF	TGTGCCAGCAGCTTAGTACCCGGGTATCGCTACACCTTC
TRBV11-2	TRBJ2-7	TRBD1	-	CASSFGTGTYEQYF	TGTGCCAGCAGCTTCGGGACAGGAACCTACGAGCAGTACTTC
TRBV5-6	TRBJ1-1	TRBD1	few	CASSIQTGTEAFF	TGTGCCAGCAGCATCCAGACAGGGACTGAAGCTTTCTTT
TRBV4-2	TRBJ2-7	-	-	CASSQRHGGNSYEQYF	TGTGCCAGCAGCCAACGGCATGGGGGGAACTCCTACGAGCAGTACTTC
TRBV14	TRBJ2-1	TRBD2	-	CASSRNLLAGPHVQFF	TGTGCCAGCAGCCGCAACCTACTAGCGGGACCCCATGTGCAGTTCTTC
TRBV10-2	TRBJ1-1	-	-	CASSDFSGRGNTEAFF	TGCGCCAGCAGTGATTTCAGTGGACGGGGGAACACTGAAGCTTTCTTT
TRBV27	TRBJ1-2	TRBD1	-	CASSPHRDRITGYTF	TGTGCCAGCAGTCCTCACCGGGACAGGATCACTGGCTACACCTTC
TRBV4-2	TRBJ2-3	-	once	CASSRLGGTNTDTQYF	TGTGCCAGCAGCCGGCTGGGAGGGACAAACACAGATACGCAGTATTTT
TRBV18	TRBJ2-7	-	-	CASSLRNEQYF	TGTGCCAGCTCACTGAGAAACGAGCAGTACTTC
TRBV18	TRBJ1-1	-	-	CASSSGGGAFF	TGTGCCAGCTCTTCGGGCGGAGGAGCTTTCTTT
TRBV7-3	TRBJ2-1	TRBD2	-	CASSPRLAGNNEQFF	TGTGCCAGCAGCCCGCGACTAGCGGGGAACAATGAGCAGTTCTTC
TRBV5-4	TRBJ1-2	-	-	CASSLDQGYGYTF	TGTGCCAGCAGCTTGGACCAGGGCTATGGCTACACCTTC
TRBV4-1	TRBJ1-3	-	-	CASSRDNSRNTIYF	TGCGCCAGCAGCCGCGACAATTCAAGAAACACCATATATTTT
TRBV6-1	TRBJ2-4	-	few	CASSEAGVAKNIQYF	TGTGCCAGCAGTGAAGCAGGGGTAGCCAAAAACATTCAGTACTTC
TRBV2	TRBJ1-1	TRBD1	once	CASSGAGGVTEAFF	TGTGCCAGCAGCGGTGCAGGGGGCGTTACTGAAGCTTTCTTT
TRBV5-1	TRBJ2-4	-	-	CASTPAGSRGNIQYF	TGCGCCAGCACCCCAGCGGGCTCCCGGGGAAACATTCAGTACTTC